This paragraph reports one T cell receptor beta chain. This CDR3 is 14 amino acids long. V lost 3 bases, J lost 1 base, and 9 bases lay in between. Germline V gives CDR1 LNHDA, CDR2 SQIVND (reference sequence). Libraries were prepared by immunoSEQ multiplex PCR; TCRdb keeps only in-frame clonotypes and omits some of them. The sample contains 60,000 to 70,000 clones, approximately 83% of which appear only once. These data belong to a study of blood T cell repertoires in COVID-19. The sample comprised peripheral blood. The receptor was derived from a woman aged 55-75 years with acute or convalescent COVID-19. V is TRBV19 and J is TRBJ1-1, with a tentative D call TRBD1 (6 bases). The chain's CDR3 is CASSMGGRNTEAFF. The DNA for the CDR3 is TGTGCCAGTAGTATGGGGGGGCGGAACACTGAAGCTTTCTTT.